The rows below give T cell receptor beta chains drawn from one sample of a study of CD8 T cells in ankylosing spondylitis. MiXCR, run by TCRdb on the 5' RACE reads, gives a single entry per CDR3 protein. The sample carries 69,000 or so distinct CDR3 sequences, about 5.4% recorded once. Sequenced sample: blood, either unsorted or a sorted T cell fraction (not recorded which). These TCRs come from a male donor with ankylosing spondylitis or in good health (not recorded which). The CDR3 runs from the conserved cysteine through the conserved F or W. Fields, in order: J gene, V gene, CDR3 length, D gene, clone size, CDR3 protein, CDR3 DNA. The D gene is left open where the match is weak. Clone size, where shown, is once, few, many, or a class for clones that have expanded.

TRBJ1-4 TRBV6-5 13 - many CASRGLSNEKLFF TGTGCCAGCAGGGGTTTGTCTAATGAAAAACTGTTTTTT
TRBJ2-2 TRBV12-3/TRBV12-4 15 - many CASSIRDPPAGELFF TGTGCCAGCAGTATCCGGGACCCTCCGGCCGGGGAGCTGTTTTTT
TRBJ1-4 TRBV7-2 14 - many CASSPGGRNEKLFF TGTGCCAGCAGCCCCGGGGGCAGAAATGAAAAACTGTTTTTT
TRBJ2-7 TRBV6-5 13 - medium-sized CASSYSESYEQYF TGTGCCAGCAGTTACTCGGAATCCTACGAGCAGTACTTC
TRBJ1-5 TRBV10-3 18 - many CAISEGTPGRLFNQPQHF TGTGCCATCAGTGAGGGAACCCCTGGACGGCTATTCAATCAGCCCCAGCATTTT
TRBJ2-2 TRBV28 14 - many CASSLTGGYGELFF TGTGCCAGCAGTTTAACAGGAGGCTACGGGGAGCTGTTTTTT
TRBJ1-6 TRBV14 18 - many CASSLAGRWSSYNSPLHF TGTGCCAGCAGCCTCGCGGGACGCTGGAGCTCCTATAATTCACCCCTCCACTTT
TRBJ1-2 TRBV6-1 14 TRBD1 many CASEVGQAIYGYTF TGTGCCAGCGAAGTAGGACAGGCAATCTATGGCTACACCTTC
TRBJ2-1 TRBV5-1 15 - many CASAPSGGGSDEQFF TGCGCCAGCGCCCCATCCGGGGGCGGATCGGATGAGCAGTTCTTC
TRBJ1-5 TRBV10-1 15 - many CASSEKSEEDQPQHF TGCGCCAGCAGTGAGAAGTCTGAGGAGGATCAGCCCCAGCATTTT
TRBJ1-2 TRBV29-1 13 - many CSTNEGNNYGYTF TGCAGCACTAACGAAGGGAACAACTATGGCTACACCTTC
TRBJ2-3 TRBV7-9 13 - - CASSFPFPRAQYF TGTGCCAGCAGCTTCCCCTTCCCCCGGGCGCAGTATTTT
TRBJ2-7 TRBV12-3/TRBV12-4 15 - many CASTRGDFSGYEQYF TGTGCCAGCACCCGAGGGGACTTCAGCGGCTACGAGCAGTACTTC
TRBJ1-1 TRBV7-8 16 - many CASSRLVVGVNTEAFF TGTGCCAGCAGCCGCCTTGTGGTAGGGGTGAACACTGAAGCTTTCTTT
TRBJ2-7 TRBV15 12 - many CATSRDVQEQYF TGTGCCACCAGCAGAGATGTCCAAGAGCAGTACTTC
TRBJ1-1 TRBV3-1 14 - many CASSQRGRNTEAFF TGTGCCAGCAGCCAGCGGGGTAGGAACACTGAAGCTTTCTTT
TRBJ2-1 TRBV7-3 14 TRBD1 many CASSPQTGGNEQFF TGTGCCAGCAGCCCTCAGACAGGGGGCAATGAGCAGTTCTTC
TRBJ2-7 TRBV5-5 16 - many CASSLSRGALSYEQYF TGTGCCAGCAGCTTGAGTCGGGGCGCTCTCTCCTACGAGCAGTACTTC
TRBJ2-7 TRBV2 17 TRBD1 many CATLPRQDRAVSNEQYF TGTGCCACCCTTCCCCGGCAGGACAGGGCCGTCTCCAACGAGCAGTACTTC
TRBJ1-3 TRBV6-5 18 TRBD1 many CASSYSSTDRSAGNTIYF TGTGCCAGCAGTTACTCCTCAACGGACAGGTCTGCTGGAAACACCATATATTTT
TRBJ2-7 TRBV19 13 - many CASSTSDSYEQYF TGTGCCAGTAGTACCTCGGACAGTTACGAGCAGTACTTC
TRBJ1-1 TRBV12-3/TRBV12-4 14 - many CASSFQGLNTEAFF TGTGCCAGCAGTTTCCAGGGTCTGAACACTGAAGCTTTCTTT
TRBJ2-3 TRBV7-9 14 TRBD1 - CASSPGTGGDTQYF TGTGCCAGCAGCCCGGGGACAGGGGGAGATACGCAGTATTTT
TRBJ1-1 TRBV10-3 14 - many CAIRGTKMNTEAFF TGTGCCATCAGGGGGACAAAAATGAACACTGAAGCTTTCTTT
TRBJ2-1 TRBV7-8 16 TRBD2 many CASSSYSGGSKNEQFF TGTGCCAGCAGCTCGTATAGCGGGGGGAGTAAGAATGAGCAGTTCTTC
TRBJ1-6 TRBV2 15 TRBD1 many CAIRPEQGGNSPLHF TGTGCCATCCGACCTGAGCAGGGGGGTAATTCACCCCTCCACTTT
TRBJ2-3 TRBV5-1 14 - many CASSFGQTPDTQYF TGCGCCAGCAGCTTCGGACAGACCCCAGATACGCAGTATTTT